Listed below are T cell receptor beta chains from one sample, sequenced in a study of cytomegalovirus exposure and HLA in healthy donors. TCRdb's copy holds only in-frame clones and misses some; the assay was immunoSEQ multiplex PCR. The sample includes 83,000 or so clones, approximately 76% seen only once; the top ten take roughly 9.1%. Material for sequencing was PBMCs. These receptors all come from a man aged 30-40 years in good health and CMV-seropositive. Both conserved end residues are part of each CDR3. D genes are given only for firm matches. A row's size may be missing; if present it is once, few, many or a size class.

clone size | J gene | V gene | D gene | CDR3 protein | CDR3 DNA
once | TRBJ2-3 | TRBV7-2 | NA | CASSALGTDTQYF | TGTGCCAGCAGCGCCCTAGGCACAGATACGCAGTATTTT
NA | TRBJ1-1 | TRBV4-3 | NA | CASSIKQGPNTEAFF | TGCGCCAGTTCAATTAAACAGGGACCGAACACTGAAGCTTTCTTT
NA | TRBJ2-3 | TRBV5-1 | TRBD1 | CASSREGQGGRGTQYF | TGCGCCAGCAGCAGGGAGGGACAGGGGGGACGTGGGACTCAGTATTTT
NA | TRBJ1-2 | TRBV18 | TRBD1 | CASSPPGGGAVLKGVGNYGYTF | TGTGCCAGCTCACCACCAGGAGGGGGCGCAGTGTTGAAGGGTGTAGGCAACTATGGCTACACCTTC
NA | TRBJ1-5 | TRBV6-6 | TRBD1 | CASSSPGTGDYPQHF | TGTGCCAGCAGTAGTCCCGGGACAGGGGATTATCCCCAGCATTTT
NA | TRBJ2-7 | TRBV6-5 | NA | CASSDISSYYEQYF | TGTGCCAGCAGTGATATATCCTCCTACTACGAGCAGTACTTC
few | TRBJ1-1 | TRBV6-1 | NA | CASSPQFMGTEAFF | TGTGCCAGCAGCCCACAGTTTATGGGTACTGAAGCTTTCTTT
once | TRBJ1-5 | TRBV19 | NA | CTSTQGVWSNQPQHF | TGTACCAGTACCCAGGGTGTGTGGAGCAATCAGCCCCAGCATTTT
NA | TRBJ2-2 | TRBV5-5 | NA | CASSLFQGNTGELFF | TGTGCCAGCAGCTTGTTTCAGGGGAACACCGGGGAGCTGTTTTTT
NA | TRBJ2-7 | TRBV7-9 | NA | CASSFENRDDYEQYF | TGTGCCAGCAGCTTTGAGAACAGGGATGACTACGAGCAGTACTTC
NA | TRBJ1-2 | TRBV7-6 | NA | CASSFGGGQGSVYGYTF | TGTGCCAGCAGCTTTGGGGGGGGCCAGGGAAGCGTCTATGGCTACACCTTC
NA | TRBJ2-7 | TRBV7-9 | NA | CASSFLSTKQGHEQYF | TGTGCCAGCAGCTTTTTATCTACTAAACAGGGCCACGAGCAGTACTTC
NA | TRBJ2-6 | TRBV2 | NA | CASSDSRDAGANVLTF | TGTGCCAGCAGCGATTCCAGGGATGCGGGGGCCAACGTCCTGACTTTC
NA | TRBJ1-1 | TRBV5-1 | NA | CASSFRRDSSALNTEAFF | TGCGCCAGCAGCTTCCGCCGGGACTCTTCCGCATTGAACACTGAAGCTTTCTTT
NA | TRBJ1-6 | TRBV7-6 | TRBD1 | CASSGRGSYNSPLHF | TGTGCCAGCAGCGGCAGGGGGTCCTATAATTCACCCCTCCACTTT
NA | TRBJ2-3 | TRBV5-6 | NA | CASSLVATFTDTQYF | TGTGCCAGCAGCTTGGTGGCCACCTTCACAGATACGCAGTATTTT
once | TRBJ1-5 | TRBV4-3 | NA | CASSQDLGKNNQPQHF | TGCGCCAGCAGCCAAGATCTCGGGAAAAACAATCAGCCCCAGCATTTT
few | TRBJ2-3 | TRBV28 | TRBD2 | CASSLLAGEGDTQYF | TGTGCCAGCAGTTTATTGGCGGGGGAGGGAGATACGCAGTATTTT
NA | TRBJ2-1 | TRBV7-2 | NA | CASSPGRPSYNEQFF | TGTGCCAGCAGCCCGGGTCGCCCCTCCTACAATGAGCAGTTCTTC
NA | TRBJ1-4 | TRBV5-1 | TRBD1 | CASSLVQGVVHEKLFF | TGCGCCAGCAGCTTGGTACAGGGGGTGGTACATGAAAAACTGTTTTTT
NA | TRBJ2-7 | TRBV6-5 | TRBD1 | CASGQGAGEQYF | TGTGCCAGCGGGCAGGGGGCAGGGGAGCAGTACTTC
NA | TRBJ2-1 | TRBV5-4 | TRBD2 | CASTSSSGGAYEQFF | TGTGCCAGCACCTCTAGTAGCGGGGGGGCCTATGAGCAGTTCTTC
NA | TRBJ1-6 | TRBV19 | TRBD1 | CARRDRGSSSYNSPLHF | TGTGCCAGACGCGACAGGGGGTCAAGCTCCTATAATTCACCCCTCCACTTT
NA | TRBJ2-7 | TRBV15 | NA | CATSNGYTYEQYF | TGTGCCACCAGCAACGGGTATACCTACGAGCAGTACTTC
NA | TRBJ2-5 | TRBV6-5 | TRBD1 | CASSYPDRVFMETQYF | TGTGCCAGCAGTTACCCAGACAGGGTTTTTATGGAGACCCAGTACTTC
NA | TRBJ2-7 | TRBV30 | NA | CAWSVQYEQYF | TGTGCCTGGAGTGTACAGTACGAGCAGTACTTC
NA | TRBJ1-1 | TRBV10-3 | TRBD1 | CAIREDRGVGTEAFF | TGTGCCATCAGGGAGGACAGGGGAGTCGGGACTGAAGCTTTCTTT
NA | TRBJ2-3 | TRBV7-3 | TRBD2 | CASSLLAGGADTQYF | TGTGCCAGCAGCTTACTAGCGGGGGGTGCAGATACGCAGTATTTT
NA | TRBJ2-5 | TRBV2 | TRBD2 | CASRRTSGSRQETQYF | TGTGCCAGCAGGAGGACTAGCGGGAGCCGCCAAGAGACCCAGTACTTC
NA | TRBJ1-1 | TRBV7-2 | NA | CASSPETGGSQAFF | TGTGCCAGCAGCCCCGAAACCGGGGGGTCTCAAGCTTTCTTT
NA | TRBJ1-3 | TRBV7-2 | NA | CASSLVPGGGRAGNTIYF | TGTGCCAGCAGCTTAGTTCCTGGGGGGGGACGGGCTGGAAACACCATATATTTT
NA | TRBJ2-2 | TRBV5-1 | NA | CASSLGLSFTGELFF | TGCGCCAGCAGCTTGGGGCTGTCGTTCACCGGGGAGCTGTTTTTT
NA | TRBJ1-5 | TRBV14 | NA | CASSLESLAEGNQPQHF | TGTGCCAGCAGCCTAGAAAGCCTTGCTGAGGGCAATCAGCCCCAGCATTTT
NA | TRBJ2-7 | TRBV10-3 | TRBD2 | CAISGTGTRSYEQYF | TGTGCCATCAGTGGGACCGGGACTAGGTCGTACGAGCAGTACTTC
few | TRBJ2-7 | TRBV9 | TRBD1 | CASSVVPTGAYEQYF | TGTGCCAGCAGCGTAGTCCCGACAGGGGCCTACGAGCAGTACTTC
NA | TRBJ1-6 | TRBV25-1 | NA | CASRGVVPHSPLHF | TGTGCCAGCAGGGGAGTCGTGCCCCATTCACCCCTCCACTTT
NA | TRBJ2-2 | TRBV7-9 | TRBD1 | CASSSRQGAYTGELFF | TGTGCCAGCAGCTCAAGACAGGGGGCATACACCGGGGAGCTGTTTTTT
NA | TRBJ2-2 | TRBV2 | NA | CASTLSANTGELFF | TGTGCCAGCACTCTTTCGGCGAACACCGGGGAGCTGTTTTTT